Listed below are T cell receptor beta chains from one sample, sequenced in a study of T cells in Graves' hyperthyroidism and ophthalmopathy. A single record per CDR3 protein comes from TCRdb applying MiXCR to the multiplex PCR reads. This repertoire shows roughly 650,000 distinct CDR3 sequences, 15% to 20% found once; its top ten account for under 3.5%. The material sequenced was blood. Receptors were obtained from a woman aged 40 to 50 with Graves' ophthalmopathy. CDR3s include the opening cysteine and the closing phenylalanine or tryptophan. A D gene is named only where the DNA matches it firmly. Expanded clones are given a class, and other clones once, few, many or no size at all.

j_gene: TRBJ2-1; abundance: -; v_gene: TRBV19; d_gene: -; CDR3nt: TGTGCCAGTGTCGCCGGGGGGCCAGTGAATGAGCAGTTCTTC; CDR3aa: CASVAGGPVNEQFF
j_gene: TRBJ1-5; abundance: many; v_gene: TRBV19; d_gene: -; CDR3nt: TGTGCCAGTAGTATCCGGGGAATGAATCAGCCCCAGCATTTT; CDR3aa: CASSIRGMNQPQHF
j_gene: TRBJ1-2; abundance: -; v_gene: TRBV28; d_gene: -; CDR3nt: TGTGCCAGCAGTTCGGACCGGGACCACTACACCTTC; CDR3aa: CASSSDRDHYTF
j_gene: TRBJ1-1; abundance: many; v_gene: TRBV5-6; d_gene: -; CDR3nt: TGTGCCAGCAGCTTGGCAGGGAAAACTTTAAAGGCTTTCTTT; CDR3aa: CASSLAGKTLKAFF
j_gene: TRBJ1-2; abundance: many; v_gene: TRBV3-1; d_gene: TRBD1; CDR3nt: TGTGCCAGCAGCCAAGTGCAGGGGGCCTATGGCTACACCTTC; CDR3aa: CASSQVQGAYGYTF
j_gene: TRBJ1-1; abundance: few; v_gene: TRBV20-1; d_gene: -; CDR3nt: TGCAGTGCTAATCGGGGGATGGGACCCACTGAAGCTTTCTTT; CDR3aa: CSANRGMGPTEAFF
j_gene: TRBJ1-5; abundance: many; v_gene: TRBV20-1; d_gene: TRBD1; CDR3nt: TGCAGTGCAACAAAACAGGGGGCTGGGCAGCCCCAGCATTTT; CDR3aa: CSATKQGAGQPQHF
j_gene: TRBJ2-7; abundance: -; v_gene: TRBV9; d_gene: TRBD2; CDR3nt: TGTGCCACAAGGGGGACTAGCGGGAGTTACGAGCAGTACTTC; CDR3aa: CATRGTSGSYEQYF
j_gene: TRBJ1-1; abundance: few; v_gene: TRBV3-1; d_gene: -; CDR3nt: TGTGCCAGCAGCCAGTCCGAGACAGCCACTGAAGCTTTCTTT; CDR3aa: CASSQSETATEAFF
j_gene: TRBJ2-2; abundance: few; v_gene: TRBV7-3; d_gene: -; CDR3nt: TGTGCCAGCGGCCCGTCGGTTGTCACCGGGGAGCTGTTTTTT; CDR3aa: CASGPSVVTGELFF
j_gene: TRBJ1-2; abundance: many; v_gene: TRBV20-1; d_gene: -; CDR3nt: TGCAGTGCTAGAGATCGGAATATGGACAGAGCGCTTAACTATGGCTACACCTTC; CDR3aa: CSARDRNMDRALNYGYTF
j_gene: TRBJ2-3; abundance: few; v_gene: TRBV28; d_gene: -; CDR3nt: TGTGCCAGCACTCTTACTAGCACAGATACGCAGTATTTT; CDR3aa: CASTLTSTDTQYF
j_gene: TRBJ2-5; abundance: few; v_gene: TRBV3-1; d_gene: -; CDR3nt: TGTGCCAGCAGCCAAGATCTGGGTCCATCCGGGACCCAGTACTTC; CDR3aa: CASSQDLGPSGTQYF
j_gene: TRBJ2-2; abundance: -; v_gene: TRBV18; d_gene: -; CDR3nt: TGTGCCAGCTCTCAGTCGACGGTAAACACCGGGGAGCTGTTTTTT; CDR3aa: CASSQSTVNTGELFF
j_gene: TRBJ1-6; abundance: many; v_gene: TRBV11-2; d_gene: TRBD1; CDR3nt: TGTGCCAGCAGCTCCGGGACAGGGTTCTCACCCCTCCACTTT; CDR3aa: CASSSGTGFSPLHF
j_gene: TRBJ2-3; abundance: few; v_gene: TRBV29-1; d_gene: -; CDR3nt: TGCAGCGTGGAACCAGGTACTAGCACAGATACGCAGTATTTT; CDR3aa: CSVEPGTSTDTQYF
j_gene: TRBJ2-5; abundance: many; v_gene: TRBV7-9; d_gene: -; CDR3nt: TGTGCCAGCACCCTCGACAGAACCCAAGAGACCCAGTACTTC; CDR3aa: CASTLDRTQETQYF
j_gene: TRBJ2-7; abundance: -; v_gene: TRBV5-6; d_gene: TRBD1; CDR3nt: TGTGCCAGCAGCCAGACAGGGGAGCGGTACTTC; CDR3aa: CASSQTGERYF
j_gene: TRBJ1-6; abundance: -; v_gene: TRBV3-1; d_gene: -; CDR3nt: TGTGCCAGCAGCCAAGGGACAGATAATTCACCCCTCCACTTT; CDR3aa: CASSQGTDNSPLHF
j_gene: TRBJ2-7; abundance: many; v_gene: TRBV11-2; d_gene: TRBD2; CDR3nt: TGTGCCAGCAGCTTAAGGCGAGCGGGACTAGCGGGAGGGGGAAACTACGAGCAGTACTTC; CDR3aa: CASSLRRAGLAGGGNYEQYF
j_gene: TRBJ2-5; abundance: -; v_gene: TRBV6-1; d_gene: TRBD2; CDR3nt: TGTGCCAGCAAACTACCTCGGGCTAGCGGGAGTATTGAGACCCAGTACTTC; CDR3aa: CASKLPRASGSIETQYF
j_gene: TRBJ1-3; abundance: many; v_gene: TRBV28; d_gene: TRBD1; CDR3nt: TGTGCCAGCAGTCCGACAGGGAGATCTGGAAACACCATATATTTT; CDR3aa: CASSPTGRSGNTIYF
j_gene: TRBJ2-1; abundance: -; v_gene: TRBV9; d_gene: TRBD2; CDR3nt: TGTGCCAGCAGCACTTCGGGAGGTGTAAATGAGCAGTTCTTC; CDR3aa: CASSTSGGVNEQFF
j_gene: TRBJ2-5; abundance: -; v_gene: TRBV30; d_gene: -; CDR3nt: TGTGCCTGGAGTCTGACTGGAAAAGAGACCCAGTACTTC; CDR3aa: CAWSLTGKETQYF
j_gene: TRBJ2-7; abundance: few; v_gene: TRBV6-1; d_gene: TRBD2; CDR3nt: TGTGCCAGCAGACCCGGACTAGTCTCCTACGAGCAGTACTTC; CDR3aa: CASRPGLVSYEQYF
j_gene: TRBJ2-7; abundance: many; v_gene: TRBV28; d_gene: TRBD1; CDR3nt: TGTGCCAGCAGTACCGGGACAGGCCCCTACGAGCAGTACTTC; CDR3aa: CASSTGTGPYEQYF
j_gene: TRBJ1-4; abundance: few; v_gene: TRBV7-2; d_gene: -; CDR3nt: TGTGCCAGCAGCTTATCGCGTGAAAAACTGTTTTTT; CDR3aa: CASSLSREKLFF